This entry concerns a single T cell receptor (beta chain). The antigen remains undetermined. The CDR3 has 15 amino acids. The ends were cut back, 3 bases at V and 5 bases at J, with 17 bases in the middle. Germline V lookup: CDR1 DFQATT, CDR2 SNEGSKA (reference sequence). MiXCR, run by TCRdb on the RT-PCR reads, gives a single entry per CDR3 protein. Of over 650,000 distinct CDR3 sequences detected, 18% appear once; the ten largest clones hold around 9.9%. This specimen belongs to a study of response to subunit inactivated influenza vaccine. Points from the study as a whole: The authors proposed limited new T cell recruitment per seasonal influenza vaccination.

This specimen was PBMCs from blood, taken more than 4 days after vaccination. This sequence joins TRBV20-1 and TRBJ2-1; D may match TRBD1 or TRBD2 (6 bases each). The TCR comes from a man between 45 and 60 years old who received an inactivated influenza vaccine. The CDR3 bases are TGCAGTGCTAGTCCAACAGGGAGGTCTGACAATGAGCAGTTCTTC. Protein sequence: CSASPTGRSDNEQFF.